This passage covers 30 T cell receptor beta chains from one sample sequenced in a study of PD-1 blockade in classical Hodgkin lymphoma. Brentuximab vedotin exposure varied, and every patient relapsed after autologous stem cell transplantation. Profiled with immunoSEQ multiplex PCR; TCRdb holds only in-frame clones, not every one. In the table there are nearly 55,000 clones, 65% to 85% of which are singletons. Here the sequenced sample was peripheral blood mononuclear cells (PBMCs), taken at baseline. Receptors originate from a human donor with classical Hodgkin lymphoma.

The chain carries TRBV25-1 and TRBJ1-2, with 7 nucleotides matching TRBD1. The germline gives CDR1 MGHDK, CDR2 SYGVNS. Trimming at V came to 6 bases and at J to 2 bases, leaving 9 bases not matched to a gene. The CDR3 length is 15 residues. The CDR3 region is CASSEGTARNYGYTF. The CDR3, as DNA: TGTGCCAGCAGCGAAGGGACAGCGCGAAACTATGGCTACACCTTC.

The genes are TRBV9 and TRBJ1-3; no clear D gene. The germline V gene has CDR1 SGDLS and CDR2 YYNGEE. The CDR3 has 16 residues. V lost 0 bases to trimming and J lost 2 bases, with 12 bases between them. Here the CDR3 DNA reads TGTGCCAGCAGCGTAGGGGAGGGTACCGCTGGAAACACCATATATTTT. Translating gives CASSVGEGTAGNTIYF.

The chain couples TRBV23-1 to TRBJ2-2; 8 bases line up with TRBD1. TRBV23-1 is filed as an ORF, its function uncertain. Unmatched junction bases numbered 16, after V lost 4 bases and J lost 3 bases. The CDR3 spans 19 residues. CDR3 in DNA: TGCGCCAGCAGTCGACTCAATATAACAGGGGGACTTGACACCGGGGAGCTGTTTTTT. Its protein is CASSRLNITGGLDTGELFF.

The V gene is TRBV10-2, the J gene TRBJ1-5, with 8 bases fitting TRBD1. J was trimmed by 5 bases and V by 3 bases; bases with no gene match: 12. The length of the CDR3 is 17 residues. CDR1 and CDR2 from the germline V gene are WSHSY and SAAADI. The CDR3 nucleotides are TGCGCCAGCAGTGATGCCTTTGGGACAGGAGGGGATCAGCCCCAGCATTTT. It specifies CASSDAFGTGGDQPQHF.

The CDR3: CASSLGARGAGELFF. DNA for the CDR3: TGTGCCAGCAGCTTGGGGGCTAGGGGTGCCGGGGAGCTGTTTTTT. The J gene is TRBJ2-2, the V gene TRBV4-2; D is possibly TRBD1 (6 bases). The CDR3 runs to 15 residues. CDR1 LGHNA and CDR2 YNFKEQ come from the germline V gene. Trimming cost V 5 bases and J 6 bases, with 16 bases left between them.

The rearrangement links TRBV6-5 to TRBJ1-2, with TRBD1 identical over 9 bases. CDR3 length equals 15 residues. The trim removed 0 bases at V and 4 bases at J, leaving 3 bases unmatched. Per germline, CDR1 MNHEY and CDR2 SVGAGI. The CDR3 DNA reads as TGTGCCAGCAGTTACTCCATACAGGGGGCCTATGGCTACACCTTC. Protein product: CASSYSIQGAYGYTF.

The V and J genes are TRBV2 and TRBJ2-6; no definite D call. Trimming stripped 5 bases from V and 0 bases from J, with 5 bases between. This CDR3 has 14 amino acids. Germline loops: CDR1 SNHLY, CDR2 FYNNEI. Here the CDR3 DNA reads TGTGCCAGCAGTTGGAACTCTGGGGCCAACGTCCTGACTTTC. Protein sequence: CASSWNSGANVLTF.

This clone has just a few counts. This chain connects TRBV7-2 to TRBJ2-2; the match to TRBD2 covers 9 bases. This CDR3 has 16 residues. Germline values: CDR1 SGHTA, CDR2 FQGNSA. J gave up 4 bases and V 1 base, and 4 bases lay outside the gene matches. The CDR3 region has the DNA TGTGCCAGCAGCTTAGGGCTAGCGGGAATCACCGGGGAGCTGTTTTTT. Its translation: CASSLGLAGITGELFF.

At least ten counts were recorded for this clone. The chain has TRBV15 and TRBJ2-7, with TRBD1 identical over 7 bases. The CDR3 is made up of 13 amino acids. V was clipped by 5 bases and J by 4 bases; unmatched bases: 5. From germline, CDR1 is LNHNV and CDR2 YYDKDF (reference sequence). For the CDR3, the DNA is TGTGCCACCAGCGGGGACAGTTCTTACGAGCAGTACGTC. Translating it yields CATSGDSSYEQYV.

The chain links TRBV5-1 to TRBJ1-1; 8 bases fit TRBD1. The CDR3 spans 14 residues. V was pared by 0 bases and J by 5 bases, with 3 bases of the junction left unmatched. CDR1 SGHRS and CDR2 YFSETQ come from the germline V gene. CDR3: CASSLARGQTEAFF. The CDR3 nucleotides are TGCGCCAGCAGCTTGGCCAGGGGGCAGACTGAAGCTTTCTTT.

The V call is TRBV6-4, the J call TRBJ2-1, with D perhaps TRBD1 or TRBD2 (6 bases each). Trimming removed 0 bases at V and 3 bases at J, with 15 bases between. CDR3 length: 17 amino acids. Germline V gives CDR1 MRHNA, CDR2 SNTAGT. CDR3 protein: CASSDSFSGGGYNEQFF. Here the CDR3 DNA reads TGTGCCAGCAGTGACTCGTTCAGCGGAGGGGGCTACAATGAGCAGTTCTTC.

The chain links TRBV4-1 to TRBJ2-1, with unresolved D. The CDR3 spans 11 residues. Trimming left V 0 bases short and J 15 bases short, with 9 bases between. The germline gives CDR1 MGHRA, CDR2 YSYEKL. CDR3 DNA sequence: TGCGCCAGCAGCCAAGATAGACGGCGGTTCTTC. Translation gives CASSQDRRRFF.

This clone came up once. The V gene is TRBV28, the J gene TRBJ2-7, with D tentatively TRBD2 (5 bases). Trimming took off 7 bases at V and 2 bases at J, with 9 bases between the two ends. CDR1 and CDR2 (germline): MDHEN, SYDVKM. The length of the CDR3 is 12 residues. This CDR3 reads CASTDSAYEQYV. The CDR3 DNA reads as TGTGCCAGCACCGATAGCGCCTACGAGCAGTACGTC.

The chain couples TRBV19 to TRBJ2-1; D might be TRBD1 or TRBD2, each matching 5 bases. Trimming removed 3 bases from V and 0 bases from J, with 12 bases in between. Germline lookup yields CDR1 LNHDA and CDR2 SQIVND (reference sequence). The CDR3 is 16 residues long. The CDR3 DNA follows: TGTGCCAGTAGTATCGGGGCCGCGAGCTCCTACAATGAGCAGTTCTTC. It is translated as CASSIGAASSYNEQFF. The full variable domain, its missing parts supplied by reference TRBV19 and TRBJ2-1, is DGGITQSPKYLFRKEGQNVTLSCEQNLNHDAMYWYRQDPGQGLRLIYYSQIVNDFQKGDIAEGYSVSREKKESFPLTVTSAQKNPTAFYLCASSIGAASSYNEQFFGPGTRLTVL.

The rearrangement uses TRBV5-5 and TRBJ2-1, with 7 bases identical to TRBD2. CDR1 is SGHKS and CDR2 is YYEKEE in the germline V gene (reference sequence). Germline trimming cut 3 bases from V and 2 bases from J; bases unmatched to any gene: 5. The CDR3 spans 15 residues. CDR3 loop: CASSSAGEAYNEQFF. CDR3 coding DNA: TGTGCCAGCAGCTCCGCGGGGGAGGCCTACAATGAGCAGTTCTTC.

This sequence joins TRBV2 and TRBJ2-1; D not certain. The germline CDR1 and CDR2 sequences are SNHLY and FYNNEI. This CDR3 is built from 14 residues. V shed 1 base and J shed 7 bases, with 11 bases lying between them. The CDR3 reads CASSEGTLRNEQFF. In DNA, the CDR3 is TGTGCCAGCAGTGAAGGGACGCTGCGGAATGAGCAGTTCTTC.

The CDR3 sequence is CASSQGGTGGAGANVLTF. CDR3 nucleotide sequence: TGCGCCAGCAGCCAAGGTGGGACAGGGGGCGCTGGGGCCAACGTCCTGACTTTC. This chain links TRBV4-3 with TRBJ2-6, with TRBD1 matching over 12 bases. The length of the CDR3 is 18 residues. The V and J ends lost 1 base and 2 bases, in that order; junction bases with no gene match: 3. CDR1 and CDR2 (germline): LGHNA, YSLEER.

The genes are TRBV7-9 and TRBJ2-1; D might be TRBD2 (7 bases). This CDR3 is 13 amino acids long. Germline CDR1 is SEHNR and CDR2 is FQNEAQ (reference sequence). CDR3 coding DNA: TGTGCAGGCGGGGGCGGCTCCTACAATGAGCAGTTCTTC. This encodes CAGGGGSYNEQFF.

This clone is a singleton in its sample. The rearrangement joins TRBV5-1 to TRBJ2-1, with 13 bases fitting TRBD2. CDR3 size: 17 residues. Germline values: CDR1 SGHRS, CDR2 YFSETQ. V lost 4 bases, J lost 5 bases, and 9 bases stayed unmatched. As DNA, the CDR3 is TGCGCCAGCAGCCTGAGAACTAGCGGGAGGGAGCACAATGAGCAGTTCTTC. Translating gives CASSLRTSGREHNEQFF. Drawing the rest from reference TRBV5-1 and TRBJ2-1, the complete variable domain is KAGVTQTPRYLIKTRGQQVTLSCSPISGHRSVSWYQQTPGQGLQFLFEYFSETQRNKGNFPGRFSGRQFSNSRSEMNVSTLELGDSALYLCASSLRTSGREHNEQFFGPGTRLTVL.

In DNA, the CDR3 is TGTGCCAGCAGTTTAAGATACGGAACATTCCAGCATTTT. It encodes CASSLRYGTFQHF. V usage is TRBV27 and J usage is TRBJ1-5; D is ambiguous. CDR3 length: 13 residues. Germline CDR1 reads MNHEY; CDR2 reads SMNVEV (reference sequence). V was shortened by 2 bases and J by 12 bases, with 14 bases between the two germline ends.

This clone has just one count. The CDR3 bases are TGTGCCAGCAGCTTGCAGGGGGCAATGATCCCCACTGAAGCTTTCTTT. Translation gives CASSLQGAMIPTEAFF. The chain couples TRBV5-6 to TRBJ1-1, with TRBD1 matching 8 bases. The CDR3 extends over 16 amino acids. The trim removed 1 base at V and 4 bases at J, leaving 9 bases unmatched. Germline CDR1 and CDR2: SGHDT and YYEEEE.

The chain recombines TRBV18 with TRBJ1-4; TRBD1 aligns across 11 bases. The germline gives CDR1 KGHSH, CDR2 LQKENI. This CDR3 comprises 15 residues. The ends lost 1 base at V and 6 bases at J; junction bases unmatched: 1. The CDR3 reads CASSPRTGGDEKLFF. The DNA for the CDR3 is TGTGCCAGCTCACCACGGACAGGGGGCGATGAAAAACTGTTTTTT.

The chain joins TRBV10-3 to TRBJ2-1, with D possibly being TRBD1 or TRBD2 (5 bases each). The CDR3 is 14 residues long. CDR1 is ENHRY and CDR2 is SYGVKD in the germline V gene. V lost 10 bases to trimming and J lost 6 bases, with 19 bases between them. The CDR3 DNA reads TGTGCCAACCGGGATTCTCAGGACACCAATGAGCAGTTCTTC. Its protein is CANRDSQDTNEQFF.

This chain's CDR3 is CASSPAADLRYGYTF. The CDR3 DNA reads TGTGCCAGCTCACCAGCGGCAGACCTACGCTATGGCTACACCTTC. The chain recombines TRBV18 with TRBJ1-2; the D is unclear. The CDR3 loop spans 15 amino acids. The V gene's germline CDR1 is KGHSH and CDR2 LQKENI. The V end lost 2 bases, the J end lost 4 bases, and 14 bases lay between the germline ends. Filled out from reference TRBV18 and TRBJ1-2, the complete variable domain reads NAGVMQNPRHLVRRRGQEARLRCSPMKGHSHVYWYRQLPEEGLKFMVYLQKENIIDESGMPKERFSAEFPKEGPSILRIQQVVRGDSAAYFCASSPAADLRYGYTFGSGTRLTVV.

This chain connects TRBV9 to TRBJ2-5, with D uncertain. V was cut by 1 base and J by 5 bases, with 6 bases left in between. The germline V gene encodes CDR1 SGDLS and CDR2 YYNGEE. The CDR3 is 12 amino acids. For the CDR3, the DNA is TGTGCCAGCAGCGTAACCGGCGAGACCCAGTACTTC. Encoded protein: CASSVTGETQYF.

V gene TRBV5-6 combines with J gene TRBJ2-5; D uncertain. The germline V gene encodes CDR1 SGHDT and CDR2 YYEEEE. The V gene lost 1 base and the J gene lost 1 base, with 5 bases spanning the gap. The CDR3 is 13 amino acids. The CDR3: CASSLFSQETQYF. CDR3 DNA sequence: TGTGCCAGCAGCTTGTTCAGCCAAGAGACCCAGTACTTC.

The V gene is TRBV6-5, the J gene TRBJ2-3; 9 bases are a match to TRBD2. This CDR3 region has 16 residues. The trim removed 0 bases at V and 3 bases at J, leaving 4 bases unmatched. CDR1 and CDR2 from the germline V gene are MNHEY and SVGAGI. This chain's CDR3 is CASSYSREGTTDTQYF. As DNA, the CDR3 is TGTGCCAGCAGTTACTCGCGGGAGGGTACAACAGATACGCAGTATTTT.

V and J are TRBV21-1 and TRBJ1-5; the D call of TRBD1 is as the table states it, not checked on the DNA. TRBV21-1 is a pseudogene segment. This CDR3 is 14 amino acids long. In DNA, the CDR3 is TGTGCCAGTCCCAGGTTTCCGAGCAATCAGCCCCAGCATTTT. Translating it yields CASPRFPSNQPQHF.

This chain links TRBV9 with TRBJ2-1, with 11 bases identical to TRBD2. With V trimmed by 2 bases and J by 9 bases, 4 bases remained unmatched. Germline CDR1 reads SGDLS; CDR2 reads YYNGEE. The CDR3 contains 14 residues. CDR3 DNA sequence: TGTGCCAGCAGCGTGGGACTAGCGGTAATTGAGCAGTTCTTC. It translates to CASSVGLAVIEQFF. Complete variable domain (other parts from reference TRBV9 and TRBJ2-1): DSGVTQTPKHLITATGQRVTLRCSPRSGDLSVYWYQQSLDQGLQFLIQYYNGEERAKGNILERFSAQQFPDLHSELNLSSLELGDSALYFCASSVGLAVIEQFFGPGTRLTVL.

The gene calls are TRBV7-9 and TRBJ2-2; possible D gene TRBD2, 5 bases. The germline V gene encodes CDR1 SEHNR and CDR2 FQNEAQ (reference sequence). The CDR3 spans 17 residues. Trimming pared 2 bases from V and 5 bases from J, leaving 18 bases between. CDR3 region: CASSLITSLALTGELFF. DNA for the CDR3: TGTGCCAGCAGCTTAATTACCTCCCTAGCCCTTACCGGGGAGCTGTTTTTT.